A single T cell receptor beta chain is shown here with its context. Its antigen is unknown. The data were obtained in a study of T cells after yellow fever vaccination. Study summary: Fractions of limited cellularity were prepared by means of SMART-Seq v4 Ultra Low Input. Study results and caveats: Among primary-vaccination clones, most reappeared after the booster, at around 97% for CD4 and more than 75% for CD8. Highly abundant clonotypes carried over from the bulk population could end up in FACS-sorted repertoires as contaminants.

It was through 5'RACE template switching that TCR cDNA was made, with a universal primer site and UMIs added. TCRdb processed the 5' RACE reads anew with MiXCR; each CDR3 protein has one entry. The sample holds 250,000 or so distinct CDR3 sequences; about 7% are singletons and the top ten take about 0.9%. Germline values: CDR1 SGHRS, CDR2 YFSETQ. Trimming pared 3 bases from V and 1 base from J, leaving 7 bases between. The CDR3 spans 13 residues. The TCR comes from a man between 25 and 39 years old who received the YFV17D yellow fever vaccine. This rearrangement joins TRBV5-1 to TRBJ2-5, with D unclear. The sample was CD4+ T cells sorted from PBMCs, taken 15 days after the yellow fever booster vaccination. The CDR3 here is CASSSLAQETQYF. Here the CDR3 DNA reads TGCGCCAGCAGCTCCCTGGCCCAAGAGACCCAGTACTTC.